This T cell receptor (beta chain) originates from a study of control samples from healthy donors and cancer patients. Sequencing was performed with immunoSEQ multiplex PCR; in TCRdb, only in-frame clones are kept and a portion is missing. This table has fewer than 70,000 clones, more than 80% appearing once. The specimen sequenced was PBMCs. The TCR comes from a woman in her fifties or sixties with lung cancer.

The CDR3 DNA sequence: TGTGCCAGCAGCTTATACGGCGGGGGAGGCATCCAAGAGACCCAGTACTTC. Encoded protein: CASSLYGGGGIQETQYF. The rearrangement links TRBV7-2 to TRBJ2-5; 7 bases line up with TRBD2. CDR3 length equals 17 residues. From germline, CDR1 is SGHTA and CDR2 FQGNSA. V lost 2 bases and J lost 1; bases outside the gene matches: 10. Complete variable domain (other parts from reference TRBV7-2 and TRBJ2-5): GAGVSQSPSNKVTEKGKDVELRCDPISGHTALYWYRQSLGQGLEFLIYFQGNSAPDKSGLPSDRFSAERTGGSVSTLTIQRTQQEDSAVYLCASSLYGGGGIQETQYFGPGTRLLVL.